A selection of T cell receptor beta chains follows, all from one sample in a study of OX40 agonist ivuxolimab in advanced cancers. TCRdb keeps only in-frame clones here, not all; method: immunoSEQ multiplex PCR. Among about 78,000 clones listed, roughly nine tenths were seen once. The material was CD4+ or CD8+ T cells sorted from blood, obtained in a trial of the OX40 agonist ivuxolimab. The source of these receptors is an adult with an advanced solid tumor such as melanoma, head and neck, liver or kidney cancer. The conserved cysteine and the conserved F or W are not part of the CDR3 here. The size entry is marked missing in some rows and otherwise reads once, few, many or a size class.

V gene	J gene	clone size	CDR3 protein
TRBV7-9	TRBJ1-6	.	ASSPRSSPLH
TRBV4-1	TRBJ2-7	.	ASSQEAGGPYEQY
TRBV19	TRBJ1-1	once	ASSLGTVIMNTEAF
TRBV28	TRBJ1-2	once	ASGRGARGYT
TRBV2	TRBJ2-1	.	ASRVRGSRTERGSYNEQF
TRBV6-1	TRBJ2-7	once	ASSEQGYEQY
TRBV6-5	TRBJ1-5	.	ASSYSGGSNQPQH
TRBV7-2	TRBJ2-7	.	ASRGRTSSYEQY
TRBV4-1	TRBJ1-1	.	ASSPPTGDTEAF
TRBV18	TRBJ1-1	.	ASSLVRGGTEAF
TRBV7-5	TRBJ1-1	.	ARSPHGETEAF
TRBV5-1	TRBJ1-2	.	ASSLDGTFSYGYT
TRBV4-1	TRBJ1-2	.	ASSHPALGYGYT
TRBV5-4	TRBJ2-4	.	ASSLAGGLRENIQY
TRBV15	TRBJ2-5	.	ATSWDGRETQY
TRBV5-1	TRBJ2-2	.	ASSPLVGRPTGELF
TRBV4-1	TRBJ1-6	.	ASSLVRVSPLH
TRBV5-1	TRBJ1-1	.	ASSLVEGAEAF
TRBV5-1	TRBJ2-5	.	ASSLTGPQETQY
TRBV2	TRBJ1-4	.	ASSENPGNEKLF
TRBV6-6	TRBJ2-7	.	ASRTGTSGTYEQY
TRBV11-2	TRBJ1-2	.	ASSASRVGSGYT
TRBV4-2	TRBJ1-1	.	ASSQDPTDLEAF